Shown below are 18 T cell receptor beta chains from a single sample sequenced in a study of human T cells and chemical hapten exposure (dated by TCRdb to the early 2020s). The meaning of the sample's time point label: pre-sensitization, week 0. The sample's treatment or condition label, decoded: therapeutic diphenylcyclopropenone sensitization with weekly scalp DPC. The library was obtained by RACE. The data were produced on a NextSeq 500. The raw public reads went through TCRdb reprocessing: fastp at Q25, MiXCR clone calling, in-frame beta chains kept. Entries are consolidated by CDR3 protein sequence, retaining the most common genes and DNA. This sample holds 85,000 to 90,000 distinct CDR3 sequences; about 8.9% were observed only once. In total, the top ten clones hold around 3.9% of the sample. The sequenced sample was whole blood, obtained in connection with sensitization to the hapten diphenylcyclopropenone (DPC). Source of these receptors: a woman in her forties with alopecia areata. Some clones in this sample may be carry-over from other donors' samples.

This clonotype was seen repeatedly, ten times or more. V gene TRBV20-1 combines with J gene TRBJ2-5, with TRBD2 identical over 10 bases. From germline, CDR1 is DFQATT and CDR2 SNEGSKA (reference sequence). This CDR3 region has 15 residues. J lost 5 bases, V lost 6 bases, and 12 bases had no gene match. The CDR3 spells CSAPSGTSVSETQYF. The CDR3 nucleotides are TGCAGTGCCCCCTCAGGGACTAGCGTATCGGAGACCCAGTACTTC.

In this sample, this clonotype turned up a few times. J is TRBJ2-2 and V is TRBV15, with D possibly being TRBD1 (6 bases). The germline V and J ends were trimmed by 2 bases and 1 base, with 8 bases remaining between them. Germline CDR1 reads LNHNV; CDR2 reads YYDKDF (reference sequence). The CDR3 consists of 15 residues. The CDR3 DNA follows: TGTGCCACCAGCAGAATCAGGGGGAACACCGGGGAGCTGTTTTTT. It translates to CATSRIRGNTGELFF.

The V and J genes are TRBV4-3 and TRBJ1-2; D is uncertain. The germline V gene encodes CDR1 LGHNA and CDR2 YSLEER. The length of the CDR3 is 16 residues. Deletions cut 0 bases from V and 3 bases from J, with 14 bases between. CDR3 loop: CASSQDLGANDYGYTF. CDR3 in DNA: TGCGCCAGCAGCCAAGATTTAGGAGCGAACGACTATGGCTACACCTTC.

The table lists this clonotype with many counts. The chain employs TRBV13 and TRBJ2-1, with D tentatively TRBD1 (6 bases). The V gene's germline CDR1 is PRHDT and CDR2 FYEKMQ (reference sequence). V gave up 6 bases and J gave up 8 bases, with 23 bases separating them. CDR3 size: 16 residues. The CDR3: CASSQTYRVAFDEQFF. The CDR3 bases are TGTGCCAGCAGTCAGACCTACAGGGTAGCCTTCGATGAGCAGTTCTTC.

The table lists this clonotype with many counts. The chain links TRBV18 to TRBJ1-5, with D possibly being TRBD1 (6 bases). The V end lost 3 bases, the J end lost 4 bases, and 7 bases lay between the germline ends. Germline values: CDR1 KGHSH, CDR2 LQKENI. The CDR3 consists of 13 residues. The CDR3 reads CASSPGQNQPQHF. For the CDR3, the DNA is TGTGCCAGCTCACCCGGACAGAATCAGCCCCAGCATTTT.

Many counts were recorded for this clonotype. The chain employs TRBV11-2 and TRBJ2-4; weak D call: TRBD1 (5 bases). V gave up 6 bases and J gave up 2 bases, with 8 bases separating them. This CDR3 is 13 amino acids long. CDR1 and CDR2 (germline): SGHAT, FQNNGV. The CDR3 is CASSPGTKNIQYF. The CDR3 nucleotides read TGTGCCAGCAGTCCAGGGACCAAAAACATTCAGTACTTC.

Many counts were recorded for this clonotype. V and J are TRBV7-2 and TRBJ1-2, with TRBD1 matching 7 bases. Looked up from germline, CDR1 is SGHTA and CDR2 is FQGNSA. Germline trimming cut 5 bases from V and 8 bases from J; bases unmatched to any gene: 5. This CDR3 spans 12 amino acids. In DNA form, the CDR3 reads TGTGCCAGCAGCCGGGACAGCGGCGGCTACACCTTC. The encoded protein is CASSRDSGGYTF.

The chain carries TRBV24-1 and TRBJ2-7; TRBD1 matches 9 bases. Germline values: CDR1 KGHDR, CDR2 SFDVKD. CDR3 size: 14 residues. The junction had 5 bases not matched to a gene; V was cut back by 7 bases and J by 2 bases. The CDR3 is CATRSGTGPYEQYF. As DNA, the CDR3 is TGTGCCACCAGATCCGGGACAGGGCCCTACGAGCAGTACTTC.

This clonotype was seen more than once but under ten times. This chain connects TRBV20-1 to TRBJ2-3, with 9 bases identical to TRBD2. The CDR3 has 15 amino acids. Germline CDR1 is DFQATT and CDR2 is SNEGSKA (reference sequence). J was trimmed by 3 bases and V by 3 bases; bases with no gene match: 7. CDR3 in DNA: TGCAGTGCTAGGACGACTAGCGGTTTTACAGATACGCAGTATTTT. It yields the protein CSARTTSGFTDTQYF.

The CDR3 region has the DNA TGTGCCAGCAGCTTACTCAGGGGCACTGAAGCTTTCTTT. This encodes CASSLLRGTEAFF. This chain links TRBV7-6 with TRBJ1-1; D may be TRBD1 (6 bases). V lost 2 bases, J lost 4 bases, and 8 bases lay in between. The germline V gene has CDR1 SGHVS and CDR2 FNYEAQ. CDR3 length equals 13 residues.

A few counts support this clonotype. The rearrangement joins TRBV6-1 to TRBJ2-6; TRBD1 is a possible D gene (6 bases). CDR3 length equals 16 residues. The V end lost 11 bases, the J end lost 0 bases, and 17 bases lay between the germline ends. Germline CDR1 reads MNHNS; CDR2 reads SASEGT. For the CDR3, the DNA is TGTGCCTCATTGACAGGCGACACCTCTGGGGCCAACGTCCTGACTTTC. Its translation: CASLTGDTSGANVLTF.

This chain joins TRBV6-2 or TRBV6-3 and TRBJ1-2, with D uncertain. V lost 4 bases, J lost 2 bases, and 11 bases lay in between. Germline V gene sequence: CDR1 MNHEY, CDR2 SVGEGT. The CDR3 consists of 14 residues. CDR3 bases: TGTGCCAGCAGTTCTCATGAGTCGAACTATGGCTACACCTTC. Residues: CASSSHESNYGYTF.

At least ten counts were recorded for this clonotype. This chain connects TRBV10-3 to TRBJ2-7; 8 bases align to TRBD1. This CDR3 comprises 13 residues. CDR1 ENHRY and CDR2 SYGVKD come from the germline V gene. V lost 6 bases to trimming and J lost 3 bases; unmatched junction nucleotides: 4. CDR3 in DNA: TGTGCCATCAGAACGACAGGGGACTACGAGCAGTACTTC. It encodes CAIRTTGDYEQYF.

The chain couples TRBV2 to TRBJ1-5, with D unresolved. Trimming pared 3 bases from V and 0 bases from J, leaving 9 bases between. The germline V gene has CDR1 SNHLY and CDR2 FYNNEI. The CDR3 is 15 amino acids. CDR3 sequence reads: CASSDGRYSNQPQHF. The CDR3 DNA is TGTGCCAGCAGTGATGGGCGTTATAGCAATCAGCCCCAGCATTTT.

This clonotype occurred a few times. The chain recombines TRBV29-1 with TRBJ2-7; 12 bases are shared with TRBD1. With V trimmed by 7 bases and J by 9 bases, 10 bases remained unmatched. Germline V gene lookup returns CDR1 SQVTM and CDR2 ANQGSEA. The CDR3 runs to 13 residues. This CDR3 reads CSAAGTGGYMQYF. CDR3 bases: TGCAGCGCCGCCGGGACAGGGGGCTATATGCAGTACTTC.

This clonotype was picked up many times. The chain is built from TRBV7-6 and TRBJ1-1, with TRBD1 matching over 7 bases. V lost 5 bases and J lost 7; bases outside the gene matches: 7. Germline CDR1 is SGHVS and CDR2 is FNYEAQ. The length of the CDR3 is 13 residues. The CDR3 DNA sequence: TGTGCCAGCAGCCCACGGACAGGAATTGAAGCTTTCTTT. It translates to CASSPRTGIEAFF.

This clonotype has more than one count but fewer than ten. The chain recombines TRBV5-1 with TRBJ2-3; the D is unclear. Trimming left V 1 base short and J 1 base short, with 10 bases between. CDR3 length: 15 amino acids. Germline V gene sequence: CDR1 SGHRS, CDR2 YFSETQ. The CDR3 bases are TGCGCCAGCAGCTTGCGCTCCGACCGCACAGATACGCAGTATTTT. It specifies CASSLRSDRTDTQYF.

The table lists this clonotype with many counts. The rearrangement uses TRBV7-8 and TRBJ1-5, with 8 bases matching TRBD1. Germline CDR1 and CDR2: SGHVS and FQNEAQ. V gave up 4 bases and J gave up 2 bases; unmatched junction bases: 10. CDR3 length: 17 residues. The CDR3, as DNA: TGTGCCAGCAGCTCCGCCCGAGGGACAGGCGGCAATCAGCCCCAGCATTTT. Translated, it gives CASSSARGTGGNQPQHF.